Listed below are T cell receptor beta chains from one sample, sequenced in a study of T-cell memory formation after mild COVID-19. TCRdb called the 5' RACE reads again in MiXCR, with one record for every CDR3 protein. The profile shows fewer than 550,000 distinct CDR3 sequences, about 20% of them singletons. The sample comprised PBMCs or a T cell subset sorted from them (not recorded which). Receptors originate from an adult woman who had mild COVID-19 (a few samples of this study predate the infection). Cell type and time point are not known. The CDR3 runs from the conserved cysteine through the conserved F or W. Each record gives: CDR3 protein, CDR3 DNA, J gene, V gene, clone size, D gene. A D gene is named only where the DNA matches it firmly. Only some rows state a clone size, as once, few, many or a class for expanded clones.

CDR3: CATSGLAGGGGETQYF
DNA: TGTGCCACCAGCGGACTAGCGGGAGGTGGTGGGGAGACCCAGTACTTC
J: TRBJ2-5
V: TRBV24-1
size: NA
D: TRBD2

CDR3: CASSLEITGTEAFF
DNA: TGCGCCAGCAGCTTGGAAATTACAGGCACTGAAGCTTTCTTT
J: TRBJ1-1
V: TRBV5-1
size: once
D: NA

CDR3: CASSPVTGRNEKLFF
DNA: TGTGCCAGCAGCCCTGTGACCGGGAGGAATGAAAAACTGTTTTTT
J: TRBJ1-4
V: TRBV3-1
size: NA
D: NA

CDR3: CASSVGAEDSPLHF
DNA: TGTGCCAGCAGCGTAGGTGCAGAAGATTCACCCCTCCACTTT
J: TRBJ1-6
V: TRBV9
size: NA
D: NA

CDR3: CASSFNPTGNTEAFF
DNA: TGCGCCAGCAGCTTCAACCCAACAGGGAACACTGAAGCTTTCTTT
J: TRBJ1-1
V: TRBV5-1
size: NA
D: NA

CDR3: CASSKDSGGGYEQYF
DNA: TGTGCCAGCAGCAAAGATAGCGGGGGGGGCTACGAGCAGTACTTC
J: TRBJ2-7
V: TRBV4-2
size: NA
D: TRBD2

CDR3: CASSSGPLSYNEQFF
DNA: TGTGCCAGCAGTTCGGGACCTCTAAGCTACAATGAGCAGTTCTTC
J: TRBJ2-1
V: TRBV6-5
size: NA
D: NA

CDR3: CASSPTRSSYEQYF
DNA: TGCGCCAGCAGCCCTACTAGGAGCTCCTACGAGCAGTACTTC
J: TRBJ2-7
V: TRBV5-1
size: once
D: NA

CDR3: CASSLRGFAFF
DNA: TGTGCCAGCAGTTTAAGGGGATTCGCTTTCTTT
J: TRBJ1-1
V: TRBV12-3/TRBV12-4
size: few
D: NA

CDR3: CATSDSPSRSPQETQYF
DNA: TGTGCCACCAGTGATTCGCCTTCGAGGAGCCCACAAGAGACCCAGTACTTC
J: TRBJ2-5
V: TRBV24-1
size: few
D: NA

CDR3: CASSRNLDNQETQYF
DNA: TGCGCCAGCAGCCGCAACCTAGATAACCAAGAGACCCAGTACTTC
J: TRBJ2-5
V: TRBV4-1
size: NA
D: NA

CDR3: CSAREIDVYSNQPQHF
DNA: TGCAGTGCTAGAGAGATCGACGTGTATAGCAATCAGCCCCAGCATTTT
J: TRBJ1-5
V: TRBV20-1
size: many
D: NA

CDR3: CASTLAGASTDTQYF
DNA: TGTGCCAGCACCTTAGCGGGAGCGAGCACAGATACGCAGTATTTT
J: TRBJ2-3
V: TRBV9
size: NA
D: TRBD2

CDR3: CASSMGHQETQYF
DNA: TGTGCCAGCAGCATGGGACATCAAGAGACCCAGTACTTC
J: TRBJ2-5
V: TRBV7-7
size: NA
D: NA

CDR3: CATSRGGGQAFYEQYF
DNA: TGTGCCACCAGCAGAGGGGGGGGACAGGCTTTCTACGAGCAGTACTTC
J: TRBJ2-7
V: TRBV15
size: few
D: NA

CDR3: CASSFPGQGTYEQYF
DNA: TGTGCCAGCAGTTTCCCAGGACAGGGTACCTACGAGCAGTACTTC
J: TRBJ2-7
V: TRBV12-3/TRBV12-4
size: many
D: TRBD1

CDR3: CASSLNGGLADSSGANVLTF
DNA: TGTGCCAGCAGCTTAAATGGGGGACTAGCGGATAGCTCTGGGGCCAACGTCCTGACTTTC
J: TRBJ2-6
V: TRBV7-3
size: few
D: TRBD2

CDR3: CASSFRTGRNTEAFF
DNA: TGCGCCAGCAGCTTCAGGACCGGACGAAACACTGAAGCTTTCTTT
J: TRBJ1-1
V: TRBV5-1
size: few
D: NA

CDR3: CSVSFWRESSLEQYF
DNA: TGCAGCGTTAGTTTTTGGCGGGAGAGTTCCCTCGAGCAGTACTTC
J: TRBJ2-7
V: TRBV29-1
size: few
D: TRBD2

CDR3: CASSPPGWSPYNEQFF
DNA: TGTGCCAGCTCACCACCCGGTTGGTCCCCCTACAATGAGCAGTTCTTC
J: TRBJ2-1
V: TRBV18
size: NA
D: NA

CDR3: CASSPILGKIHEQYF
DNA: TGTGCCAGCAGCCCCATATTGGGTAAGATCCACGAGCAGTACTTC
J: TRBJ2-7
V: TRBV12-3/TRBV12-4
size: NA
D: NA

CDR3: CASSPSGRGDTQYF
DNA: TGTGCCAGCAGTCCTAGCGGGAGGGGAGATACGCAGTATTTT
J: TRBJ2-3
V: TRBV12-3/TRBV12-4
size: NA
D: TRBD2

CDR3: CATSRDPQDYEQYF
DNA: TGTGCCACCAGCAGAGATCCGCAGGACTACGAGCAGTACTTC
J: TRBJ2-7
V: TRBV15
size: few
D: NA

CDR3: CASRRREGSGNTIYF
DNA: TGTGCCAGCAGGCGTCGGGAGGGTTCTGGAAACACCATATATTTT
J: TRBJ1-3
V: TRBV7-2
size: few
D: NA

CDR3: CASSYTLGEQFF
DNA: TGCGCCAGCAGTTATACGCTTGGTGAGCAGTTCTTC
J: TRBJ2-1
V: TRBV4-1
size: few
D: NA

CDR3: CASSSPDSYTEAFF
DNA: TGTGCCAGCAGCTCACCTGACAGCTACACTGAAGCTTTCTTT
J: TRBJ1-1
V: TRBV11-1
size: few
D: NA

CDR3: CASSPGQEDTEAFF
DNA: TGTGCCAGCTCACCCGGACAGGAGGACACTGAAGCTTTCTTT
J: TRBJ1-1
V: TRBV18
size: few
D: TRBD1

CDR3: CASSQKDSSYNEQFF
DNA: TGCGCCAGCAGCCAGAAGGATAGTTCCTACAATGAGCAGTTCTTC
J: TRBJ2-1
V: TRBV4-1
size: NA
D: NA

CDR3: CATGTPPTYEQYF
DNA: TGTGCTACCGGGACACCACCAACCTACGAGCAGTACTTC
J: TRBJ2-7
V: TRBV30
size: few
D: NA

CDR3: CASSVEGFSGNTIYF
DNA: TGTGCCAGCAGCGTAGAGGGGTTCTCTGGAAACACCATATATTTT
J: TRBJ1-3
V: TRBV9
size: few
D: NA

CDR3: CAWSVEKMRNQPQHF
DNA: TGTGCCTGGAGTGTTGAGAAAATGAGAAATCAGCCCCAGCATTTT
J: TRBJ1-5
V: TRBV30
size: NA
D: NA

CDR3: CASSFRLRDSYEQYF
DNA: TGTGCCAGCAGTTTCCGGCTTCGGGACTCCTACGAGCAGTACTTC
J: TRBJ2-7
V: TRBV12-3/TRBV12-4
size: NA
D: NA

CDR3: CASSPLDMSGSEAFF
DNA: TGTGCCAGCAGCCCGTTAGACATGTCCGGGAGTGAAGCTTTCTTT
J: TRBJ1-1
V: TRBV3-1
size: few
D: NA

CDR3: CASSPSWTDAPYEQYF
DNA: TGCGCCAGCAGCCCAAGCTGGACAGATGCACCCTACGAGCAGTACTTC
J: TRBJ2-7
V: TRBV4-1
size: few
D: NA

CDR3: CASSPRVVNTEAFF
DNA: TGCGCCAGCAGCCCTCGAGTCGTGAACACTGAAGCTTTCTTT
J: TRBJ1-1
V: TRBV4-1
size: NA
D: NA

CDR3: CASSLVGDSREYF
DNA: TGTGCCAGCAGCTTGGTGGGGGATTCGAGGGAGTACTTC
J: TRBJ2-7
V: TRBV5-5
size: NA
D: NA

CDR3: CASSLASGGRLNTEAFF
DNA: TGTGCCAGCAGCTTAGCGTCTGGGGGCCGCTTGAACACTGAAGCTTTCTTT
J: TRBJ1-1
V: TRBV7-8
size: few
D: NA

CDR3: CATSDHRDGGYEQYF
DNA: TGTGCCACCAGTGACCACCGGGACGGAGGCTACGAGCAGTACTTC
J: TRBJ2-7
V: TRBV24-1
size: NA
D: NA

CDR3: CASLDTGSDEQYF
DNA: TGTGCCAGCCTAGACACAGGGTCAGACGAGCAGTACTTC
J: TRBJ2-7
V: TRBV6-2/TRBV6-3
size: many
D: NA

CDR3: CASSPPGQGSVYTF
DNA: TGTGCCAGCTCACCACCGGGACAGGGTAGTGTCTACACCTTC
J: TRBJ1-2
V: TRBV18
size: few
D: TRBD1

CDR3: CASSHTRGRTNTEAFF
DNA: TGCGCCAGCAGCCACACCCGGGGGCGGACGAACACTGAAGCTTTCTTT
J: TRBJ1-1
V: TRBV4-1
size: NA
D: NA

CDR3: CASSLSRGQGTYNEQFF
DNA: TGTGCCAGCAGCTTATCCCGAGGACAGGGGACCTACAATGAGCAGTTCTTC
J: TRBJ2-1
V: TRBV7-9
size: few
D: TRBD1

CDR3: CASTLRQDTGELFF
DNA: TGCGCCAGCACCCTCCGTCAGGACACCGGGGAGCTGTTTTTT
J: TRBJ2-2
V: TRBV5-1
size: many
D: NA

CDR3: CASSSVSGTGELFF
DNA: TGTGCCAGCAGCTCAGTGTCGGGGACCGGGGAGCTGTTTTTT
J: TRBJ2-2
V: TRBV11-2
size: NA
D: NA

CDR3: CSVRSSGVLETQYF
DNA: TGCAGCGTTCGGTCGTCGGGAGTTCTGGAGACCCAGTACTTC
J: TRBJ2-5
V: TRBV29-1
size: NA
D: NA

CDR3: CASSSLRNNEQFF
DNA: TGTGCCAGCAGCTCCCTACGGAACAATGAGCAGTTCTTC
J: TRBJ2-1
V: TRBV7-3
size: few
D: NA

CDR3: CASSTRRPQFF
DNA: TGTGCCAGCAGTACGAGACGCCCACAGTTCTTC
J: TRBJ2-1
V: TRBV28
size: NA
D: NA